Presented here are 5 T cell receptor beta chains from one specimen sequenced in a study of identical twins (dated by TCRdb to the mid-2010s). Libraries were prepared through 5' RACE. This sample was sequenced with an Illumina HiSeq 2000. The public sequencing data were trimmed at Q25 with fastp and processed into clonotypes with MiXCR by TCRdb, which kept only in-frame beta chains. CDR3 protein sequences are deduplicated, and each keeps its most common genes and DNA. For this sample the table gives around 1.7 million distinct CDR3 sequences, of which under 35% were detected only once. In total, the top ten clones hold less than 0.35% of the sample. Sequenced material: cord blood. The receptors stem from a newborn girl in good health.

V usage is TRBV20-1 and J usage is TRBJ1-5; no clear D. Germline CDR1 reads DFQATT; CDR2 reads SNEGSKA (reference sequence). The CDR3 is 15 amino acids. V was shortened by 2 bases and J by 2 bases, with 13 bases between the two germline ends. The CDR3 reads CSARTPGSGNQPQHF. In DNA form, the CDR3 reads TGCAGTGCTAGAACTCCGGGGTCGGGCAATCAGCCCCAGCATTTT.

This clonotype has just a few counts. V and J are TRBV27 and TRBJ2-1; tentatively, D is TRBD2 (6 bases). V was pared by 1 base and J by 10 bases, with 11 bases between. The CDR3 covers 13 residues. Germline V CDR1 and CDR2: MNHEY, SMNVEV (reference sequence). Written as DNA, the CDR3 is TGTGCCAGCAGTTTATTCTGGGGGAGGGAGCAGTTCTTC. Its translation is CASSLFWGREQFF.

This chain uses TRBV13 with TRBJ2-5; the D is unclear. V gave up 4 bases and J gave up 11 bases, with 29 bases separating them. The CDR3 is made up of 17 amino acids. Germline V lookup: CDR1 PRHDT, CDR2 FYEKMQ (reference sequence). In DNA form, the CDR3 reads TGTGCCAGCAGCTCCATACCACCGGTGGTGAGTAACAATGAGCAGTACTTC. Translation gives CASSSIPPVVSNNEQYF.

This sequence joins TRBV7-2 and TRBJ2-7; unclear D gene. Germline V CDR1 and CDR2: SGHTA, FQGNSA. This CDR3 comprises 15 residues. With 3 bases removed from V and 0 bases from J, the gap between germline ends came to 12 bases. The DNA for the CDR3 is TGTGCCAGCAGCTTCTTCTTTAGTAGCTCCTACGAGCAGTACTTC. Encoded protein: CASSFFFSSSYEQYF.

The chain couples TRBV28 to TRBJ2-3; 8 bases are shared with TRBD2. This CDR3 comprises 13 residues. CDR1 and CDR2 (germline): MDHEN, SYDVKM. Trimming at V came to 3 bases and at J to 8 bases, leaving 4 bases not matched to a gene. In nucleotides, the CDR3 is TGTGCCAGCAGTTTTGTCGGGAGGGGTACGCAGTATTTT. Translated, it gives CASSFVGRGTQYF.